These 4 T cell receptor beta chains share one sample of origin, sequenced in a study of cytomegalovirus exposure and HLA in healthy donors. The PCR was carried out with 60 Vbeta primers and 13 Jbeta primers. Sequencing used immunoSEQ multiplex PCR; TCRdb keeps in-frame clones, though not all of them. The table records a few hundred thousand clones, approximately 82% of them present only once. The sample consisted of PBMCs. These receptor sequences come from a woman in her thirties or forties in good health and CMV-seronegative.

The rearrangement uses TRBV30 and TRBJ2-5, with D perhaps matching TRBD2 (7 bases). The germline gives CDR1 GTSNPN, CDR2 SVGIG (reference sequence). The CDR3 has 14 amino acids. V dropped 4 bases and J dropped 4 bases, with 16 bases sitting between them. CDR3 nucleotides: TGTGCCTGGAACGATTTAGGGGGGGGAGAGACCCAGTACTTC. Its translation: CAWNDLGGGETQYF.

This clone was seen a single time. The chain carries TRBV7-9 and TRBJ1-1; 7 bases are a match to TRBD1. The J segment lost 3 bases and the V segment lost 6 bases, leaving 4 bases of the junction unmatched. CDR1 and CDR2 (germline): SEHNR, FQNEAQ (reference sequence). This CDR3 region has 13 residues. This chain's CDR3 is CASSFTGDTEAFF. Here the CDR3 DNA reads TGTGCCAGCAGTTTTACAGGGGACACTGAAGCTTTCTTT.

This clone came up once. The chain combines TRBV6-1 with TRBJ1-1; D is perhaps TRBD1 (6 bases). V was shortened by 10 bases and J by 8 bases, with 11 bases between the two germline ends. Germline lookup yields CDR1 MNHNS and CDR2 SASEGT. The CDR3 runs 10 residues. The CDR3 loop reads CATCDREAFF. The DNA of the CDR3 is TGTGCCACCTGTGACAGGGAAGCTTTCTTT.

The chain has TRBV30 and TRBJ1-5, with unresolved D. Trimming stripped 0 bases from V and 6 bases from J, with 12 bases between. Germline V gene lookup returns CDR1 GTSNPN and CDR2 SVGIG (reference sequence). CDR3 size: 14 residues. The CDR3 DNA reads TGTGCCTGGAGTGTCCCTCCCAGGTTTCAGCCCCAGCATTTT. This encodes CAWSVPPRFQPQHF.